This TCR beta chain was captured in a study of blood T cell repertoires in COVID-19. This CDR3 region has 15 residues. Germline CDR1 and CDR2: SNHLY and FYNNEI. V was pared by 7 bases and J by 4 bases, with 17 bases between. Using immunoSEQ multiplex PCR, the repertoire was profiled, and TCRdb retains in-frame clones only, with some absent. The sample records about 210,000 clones, 81% being singletons. Enrollees, roughly 18 to 90 years old, lived in 25 or so US areas. Assignments of participants to cohorts depended upon their own reported clinical history. The rearrangement links TRBV2 to TRBJ1-5; D is possibly TRBD1 (5 bases). The receptor's source is a woman between 45 and 60 years old with acute COVID-19. Sequences were obtained from PBMCs or T cells enriched from blood (not recorded which). CDR3 residues: CASTLREGPNQPQHF. For the CDR3, the DNA is TGTGCCAGCACCCTGAGGGAGGGGCCGAATCAGCCCCAGCATTTT.